This T cell receptor (beta chain) comes out of a study of T cells in Graves' hyperthyroidism and ophthalmopathy. Researchers amplified the TCR beta CDR3 regions from RNA transcripts. The HTBI primer set was used in a first-round RT-PCR of the TCR CDR3. TCRdb passed the multiplex PCR reads through MiXCR, listing each CDR3 protein once. The sample has approximately 98,000 distinct CDR3 sequences, 35% to 45% seen once; the top ten hold around 9.6%. General study findings and limits: Most expanded thyroid clonotypes above 0.001 also appeared in blood.

On this clonotype itself: The antigen is not known. In this CDR3 the conserved last residue, phenylalanine or tryptophan, is missing, so a read error is likely.

Clinical symptoms, serum thyroxine, TRAb, thyroid ultrasound and orbital computed tomography established diagnosis. Germline CDR1 is DFQATT and CDR2 is SNEGSKA (reference sequence). The CDR3 totals 15 residues. V lost 2 bases to trimming and J lost 6 bases, with 17 bases between them. The chain couples TRBV20-1 to TRBJ1-5, with a weak D call TRBD1 (5 bases). Sequenced sample: peripheral blood or thyroid tissue (not recorded which). This receptor was taken from a woman aged 25 to 45 with Graves' hyperthyroidism. This CDR3 is CSARFRGSVRQPQHS. DNA for the CDR3: TGCAGTGCTAGATTCCGGGGCAGTGTTCGTCAGCCCCAGCATTCT.